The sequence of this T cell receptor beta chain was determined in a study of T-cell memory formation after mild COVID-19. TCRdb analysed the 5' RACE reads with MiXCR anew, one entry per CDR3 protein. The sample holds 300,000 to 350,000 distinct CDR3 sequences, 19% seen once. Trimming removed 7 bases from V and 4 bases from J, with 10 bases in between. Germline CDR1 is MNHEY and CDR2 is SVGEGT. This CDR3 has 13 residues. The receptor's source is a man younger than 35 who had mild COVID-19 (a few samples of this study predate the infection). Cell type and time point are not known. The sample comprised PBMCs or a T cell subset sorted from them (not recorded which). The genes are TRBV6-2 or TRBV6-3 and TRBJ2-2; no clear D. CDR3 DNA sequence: TGTGCCAGCACCCTCGTGGGCACCGGGGAGCTGTTTTTT. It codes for CASTLVGTGELFF.